This TCR beta chain originates from a study of cytomegalovirus exposure and HLA in healthy donors. General study points: Cytomegalovirus status was reportedly diagnosed by the classifier with high sensitivity and specificity. Confirmation in vitro established that a few CMV-associated chains were specific for CMV antigens. TCR beta chains numbering approximately 150 were designated cytomegalovirus-associated. Most sequenced TCRs were rare (though some public TCRs occurred in many donors).

Remarks on this clone: The antigen is undetermined.

Germline V gene lookup returns CDR1 MDHEN and CDR2 SYDVKM. There are 16 residues in the CDR3. V lost 2 bases and J 2 bases, leaving 16 bases between the germline ends. Method: immunoSEQ multiplex PCR; TCRdb's copy keeps in-frame clones and lacks some. The sample lists roughly 98,000 clones; roughly 84% were seen once. The source material was PBMCs. The chain uses TRBV28 and TRBJ2-7, with D possibly being TRBD1 (7 bases). The clonotype comes from a man between 18 and 29 years old in good health and CMV-seropositive. The CDR3 DNA is TGTGCCAGCAGTTTAACTGCAGGGGGGCCTACCTACGAGCAGTACTTC. It yields the protein CASSLTAGGPTYEQYF. Complete variable domain (other parts from reference TRBV28 and TRBJ2-7): DVKVTQSSRYLVKRTGEKVFLECVQDMDHENMFWYRQDPGLGLRLIYFSYDVKMKEKGDIPEGYSVSREKKERFSLILESASTNQTSMYLCASSLTAGGPTYEQYFGPGTRLTVT.